These 11 T cell receptor beta chains originate from one sample sequenced in a study of CD8 T cells in ankylosing spondylitis. Study-level points and caveats: Ankylosing spondylitis blood appeared to carry a characteristic TCR beta motif of several highly homologous variants.

Each CDR3 protein is one row after TCRdb ran MiXCR on the 5' RACE reads. Of approximately 300,000 distinct CDR3 sequences listed, 6.5% to 10% are singletons. These TCRs are of unknown antigen specificity. The sequencing input was blood, either unsorted or a sorted T cell fraction (not recorded which). The receptor source for this set is a male donor with ankylosing spondylitis.

This clonotype came up many times. The chain couples TRBV2 to TRBJ1-1, with 9 positions matching TRBD1. Trimming removed 5 bases from V and 3 bases from J; junction bases left unmatched: 7. From germline, CDR1 is SNHLY and CDR2 FYNNEI. The CDR3 is made up of 15 amino acids. CDR3 sequence: CASSLTGTGYTEAFF. The CDR3 nucleotides are TGTGCCAGCAGTCTCACCGGGACAGGGTACACTGAAGCTTTCTTT.

At least ten counts were recorded for this clonotype. The V gene is TRBV20-1, the J gene TRBJ1-5; a weak D match, TRBD1 (6 bases). The germline gives CDR1 DFQATT, CDR2 SNEGSKA (reference sequence). The CDR3 is 14 amino acids. Trimming shortened V by 3 bases and J by 2 bases, and 11 bases separated the two germline ends. CDR3 sequence (DNA): TGCAGTGCTAGTTCCGGGGGCGGCAATCAGCCCCAGCATTTT. This gives the protein CSASSGGGNQPQHF.

This clonotype was recorded many times. The chain combines TRBV29-1 with TRBJ1-1; TRBD1 might be the D (5 bases). V was pared by 6 bases and J by 1 base, with 9 bases between. Germline-derived CDR1 and CDR2 are SQVTM and ANQGSEA. There are 12 residues in the CDR3. The CDR3 spells CSVWGRNTEAFF. CDR3 bases: TGCAGCGTGTGGGGCAGGAACACTGAAGCTTTCTTT.

The chain uses TRBV7-9 and TRBJ2-5, with 7 bases identical to TRBD1. The CDR3 sequence is 16 residues long. Trimming at V came to 6 bases and at J to 5 bases, leaving 15 bases not matched to a gene. CDR1 SEHNR and CDR2 FQNEAQ come from the germline V gene (reference sequence). CDR3 nucleotides: TGTGCCAGCAGGCCCCTGACCGACAGGGTCGGGGAGACCCAGTACTTC. It codes for CASRPLTDRVGETQYF.

The sample holds a few counts of this clonotype. The chain joins TRBV6-2 or TRBV6-3 to TRBJ1-1; D gene unclear. CDR3 length: 19 residues. The V and J ends lost 0 bases and 2 bases respectively, with 22 bases between them. Germline loops: CDR1 MNHEY, CDR2 SVGEGT. The CDR3 coding sequence is TGTGCCAGCAGTTACTCTCAACTTCCTTCGAAAACGCCAAACACTGAAGCTTTCTTT. It translates to CASSYSQLPSKTPNTEAFF.

The chain recombines TRBV24-1 with TRBJ2-5; 12 nucleotides line up with TRBD2. The V gene end was trimmed by 2 bases and the J gene end by 1 base; junction bases not matched to a gene: 4. Germline V gene lookup returns CDR1 KGHDR and CDR2 SFDVKD. The CDR3 runs 17 residues. The CDR3 spells CATSDSRTSGVQETQYF. The CDR3 DNA follows: TGTGCCACCAGTGATTCACGGACTAGCGGGGTCCAAGAGACCCAGTACTTC.

This chain joins TRBV3-1 and TRBJ2-5, with TRBD2 as a possible D gene (5 bases). The CDR3 is 15 residues long. Germline V gives CDR1 LGHDT, CDR2 YNNKEL (reference sequence). The germline V and J ends were trimmed by 2 bases and 2 bases, with 12 bases remaining between them. CDR3 sequence: CASSQMGSNQETQYF. Here the CDR3 DNA reads TGTGCCAGCAGCCAAATGGGGAGTAATCAAGAGACCCAGTACTTC.

At least ten counts were recorded for this clonotype. The chain recombines TRBV29-1 with TRBJ2-1; 9 bases are shared with TRBD1. V dropped 4 bases and J dropped 3; count of bases not matched to a gene: 16. Germline V gene lookup returns CDR1 SQVTM and CDR2 ANQGSEA. The CDR3 runs 18 residues. CDR3 sequence (DNA): TGCAGCGTTGCAGCAGAATACAGACAGGGGGTCAACTACAATGAGCAGTTCTTC. Translating gives CSVAAEYRQGVNYNEQFF.

The V gene is TRBV28, the J gene TRBJ1-5; a possible D gene is TRBD1 (6 bases). V was pared by 4 bases and J by 5 bases, with 18 bases between. In germline, CDR1 is MDHEN, CDR2 SYDVKM. The CDR3 runs 16 residues. In nucleotides, the CDR3 is TGTGCCAGCAGTTCCCCTTTGACAGGCGGTTATCAGCCCCAGCATTTT. This sequence encodes CASSSPLTGGYQPQHF.

The V call is TRBV10-3, the J call TRBJ2-7; 12 bases are shared with TRBD2. V gave up 6 bases and J gave up 3 bases; unmatched junction bases: 0. This CDR3 has 13 residues. Looked up from germline, CDR1 is ENHRY and CDR2 is SYGVKD. The CDR3: CAIRGLAGYEQYF. CDR3 bases: TGTGCCATCAGGGGACTAGCGGGCTACGAGCAGTACTTC.

This clonotype was counted between two and nine times. V and J are TRBV2 and TRBJ2-4; D ambiguous. V was shortened by 7 bases and J by 6 bases, with 13 bases between the two germline ends. This CDR3 contains 13 residues. The V gene's germline CDR1 is SNHLY and CDR2 FYNNEI. CDR3 in amino acids: CASIGLERNIQYF. CDR3 coding DNA: TGTGCCAGCATTGGCCTAGAGCGAAACATTCAGTACTTC.